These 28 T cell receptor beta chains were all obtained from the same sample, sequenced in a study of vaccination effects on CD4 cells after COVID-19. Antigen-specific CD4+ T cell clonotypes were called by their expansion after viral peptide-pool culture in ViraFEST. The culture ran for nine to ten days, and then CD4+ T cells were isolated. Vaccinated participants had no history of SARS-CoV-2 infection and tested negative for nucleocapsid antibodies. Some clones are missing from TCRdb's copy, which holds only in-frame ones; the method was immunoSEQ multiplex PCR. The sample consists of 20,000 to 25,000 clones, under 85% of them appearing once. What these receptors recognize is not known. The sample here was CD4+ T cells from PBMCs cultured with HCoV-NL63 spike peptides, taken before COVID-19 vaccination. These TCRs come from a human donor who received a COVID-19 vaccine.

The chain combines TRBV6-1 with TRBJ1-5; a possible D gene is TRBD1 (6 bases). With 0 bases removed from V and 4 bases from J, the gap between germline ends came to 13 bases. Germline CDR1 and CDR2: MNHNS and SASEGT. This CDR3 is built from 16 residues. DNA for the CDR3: TGTGCCAGCAGTGAAGCGCGGGGGGCCGAAAATCAGCCCCAGCATTTT. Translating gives CASSEARGAENQPQHF.

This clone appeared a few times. This chain's CDR3 is CASSSDTSGVFEQFF. DNA for the CDR3: TGCGCCAGCAGCTCAGACACTAGCGGGGTCTTTGAGCAGTTCTTC. The chain carries TRBV5-1 and TRBJ2-1; TRBD2 agrees at 10 bases. J was trimmed by 9 bases and V by 3 bases; bases with no gene match: 9. This CDR3 spans 15 amino acids. CDR1 is SGHRS, CDR2 YFSETQ, per germline. Combining the CDR3 with reference TRBV5-1 and TRBJ2-1 gives the whole variable domain KAGVTQTPRYLIKTRGQQVTLSCSPISGHRSVSWYQQTPGQGLQFLFEYFSETQRNKGNFPGRFSGRQFSNSRSEMNVSTLELGDSALYLCASSSDTSGVFEQFFGPGTRLTVL.

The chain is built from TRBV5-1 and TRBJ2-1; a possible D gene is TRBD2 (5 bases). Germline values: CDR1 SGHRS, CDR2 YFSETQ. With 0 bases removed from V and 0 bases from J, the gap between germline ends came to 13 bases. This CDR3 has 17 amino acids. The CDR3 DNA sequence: TGCGCCAGCAGCTTGGTTTCTAGCCAGAGCTCCTACAATGAGCAGTTCTTC. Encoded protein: CASSLVSSQSSYNEQFF.

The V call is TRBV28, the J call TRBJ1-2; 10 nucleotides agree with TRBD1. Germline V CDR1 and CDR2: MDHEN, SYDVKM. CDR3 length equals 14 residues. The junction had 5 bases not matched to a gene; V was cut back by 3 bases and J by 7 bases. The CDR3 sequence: CASSFAGQGFGYTF. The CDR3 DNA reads TGTGCCAGCAGTTTTGCGGGACAGGGGTTTGGCTACACCTTC.

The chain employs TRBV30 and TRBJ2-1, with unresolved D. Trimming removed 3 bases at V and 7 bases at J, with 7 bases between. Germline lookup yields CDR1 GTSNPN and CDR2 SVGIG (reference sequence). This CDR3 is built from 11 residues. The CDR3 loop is CAWSWKNEQFF. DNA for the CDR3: TGTGCCTGGAGCTGGAAGAATGAGCAGTTCTTC.

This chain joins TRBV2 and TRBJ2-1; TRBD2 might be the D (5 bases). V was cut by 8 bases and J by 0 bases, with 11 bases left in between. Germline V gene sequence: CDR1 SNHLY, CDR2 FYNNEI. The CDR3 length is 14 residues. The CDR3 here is CASGGTSSYNEQFF. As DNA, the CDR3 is TGTGCCAGCGGTGGCACTAGCTCCTACAATGAGCAGTTCTTC.

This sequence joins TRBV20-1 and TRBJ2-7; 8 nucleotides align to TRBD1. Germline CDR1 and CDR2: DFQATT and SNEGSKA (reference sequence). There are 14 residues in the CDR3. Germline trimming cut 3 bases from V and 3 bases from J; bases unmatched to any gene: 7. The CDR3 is CSASGQGAVYEQYF. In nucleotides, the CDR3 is TGCAGTGCTAGTGGGCAGGGGGCGGTCTACGAGCAGTACTTC.

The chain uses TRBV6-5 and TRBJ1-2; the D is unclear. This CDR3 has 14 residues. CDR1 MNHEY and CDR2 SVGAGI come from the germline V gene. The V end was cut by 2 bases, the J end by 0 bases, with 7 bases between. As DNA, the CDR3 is TGTGCCAGCAGTTACACGATGGCTAACTATGGCTACACCTTC. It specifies CASSYTMANYGYTF.

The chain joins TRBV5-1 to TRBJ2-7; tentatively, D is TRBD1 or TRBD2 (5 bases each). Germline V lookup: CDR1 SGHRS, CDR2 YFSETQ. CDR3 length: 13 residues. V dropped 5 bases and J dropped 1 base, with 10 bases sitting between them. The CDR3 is CASRSGPSYEQYF. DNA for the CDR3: TGCGCCAGCAGGTCGGGGCCTTCCTACGAGCAGTACTTC.

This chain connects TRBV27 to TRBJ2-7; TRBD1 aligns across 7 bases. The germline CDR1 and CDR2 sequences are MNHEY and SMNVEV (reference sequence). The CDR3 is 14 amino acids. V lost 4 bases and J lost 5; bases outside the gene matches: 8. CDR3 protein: CASSSDRVKNEQYF. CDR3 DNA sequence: TGTGCCAGCAGTTCCGACAGGGTCAAGAACGAGCAGTACTTC.

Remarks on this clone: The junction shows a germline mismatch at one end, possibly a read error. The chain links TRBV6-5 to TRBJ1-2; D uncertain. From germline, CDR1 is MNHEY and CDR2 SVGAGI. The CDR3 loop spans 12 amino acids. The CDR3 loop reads CASRYSLGGYTF. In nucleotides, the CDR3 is TGTGCCAGCCGTTACTCCCTCGGCGGCTACACCTTC.

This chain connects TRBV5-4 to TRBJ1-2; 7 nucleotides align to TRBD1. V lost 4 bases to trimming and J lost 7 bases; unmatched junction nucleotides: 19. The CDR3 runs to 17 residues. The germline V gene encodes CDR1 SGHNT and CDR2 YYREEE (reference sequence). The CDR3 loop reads CASSQENGQAWSRGYTF. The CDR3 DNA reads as TGTGCCAGCAGCCAGGAGAATGGACAGGCCTGGTCTCGTGGCTACACCTTC.

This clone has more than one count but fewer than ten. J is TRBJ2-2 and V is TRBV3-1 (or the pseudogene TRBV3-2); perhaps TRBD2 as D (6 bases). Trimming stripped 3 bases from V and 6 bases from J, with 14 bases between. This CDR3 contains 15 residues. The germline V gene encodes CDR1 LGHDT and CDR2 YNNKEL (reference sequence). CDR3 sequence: CASSQGWRDSGELFF. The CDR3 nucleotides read TGTGCCAGCAGCCAGGGGTGGAGGGACTCCGGGGAGCTGTTTTTT.

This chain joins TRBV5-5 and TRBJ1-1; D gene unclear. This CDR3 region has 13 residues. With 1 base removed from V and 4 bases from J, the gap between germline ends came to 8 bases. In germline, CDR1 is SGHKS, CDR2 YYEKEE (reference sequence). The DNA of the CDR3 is TGTGCCAGCAGCTTGTCGAGCGGCACTGAAGCTTTCTTT. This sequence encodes CASSLSSGTEAFF.

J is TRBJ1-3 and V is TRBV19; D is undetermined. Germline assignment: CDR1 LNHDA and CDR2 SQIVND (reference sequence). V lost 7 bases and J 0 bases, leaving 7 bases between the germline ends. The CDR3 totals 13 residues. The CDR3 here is CASTRDSGNTIYF. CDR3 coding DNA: TGTGCCAGTACACGGGACTCTGGAAACACCATATATTTT. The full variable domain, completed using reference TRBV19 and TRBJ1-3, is DGGITQSPKYLFRKEGQNVTLSCEQNLNHDAMYWYRQDPGQGLRLIYYSQIVNDFQKGDIAEGYSVSREKKESFPLTVTSAQKNPTAFYLCASTRDSGNTIYFGEGSWLTVV.

The CDR3 here is CASSLLNTEAFF. CDR3 in DNA: TGTGCCAGCAGCTTGTTGAACACTGAAGCTTTCTTT. The V and J genes are TRBV5-5 and TRBJ1-1; D is uncertain. The CDR3 is 12 residues long. Trimming took off 1 base at V and 0 bases at J, with 1 base between the two ends. The germline V gene has CDR1 SGHKS and CDR2 YYEKEE (reference sequence).

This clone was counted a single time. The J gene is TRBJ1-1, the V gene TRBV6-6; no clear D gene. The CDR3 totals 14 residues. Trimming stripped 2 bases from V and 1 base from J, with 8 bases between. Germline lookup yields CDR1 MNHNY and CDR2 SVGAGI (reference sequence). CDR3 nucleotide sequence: TGTGCCAGCAGTTACGTACGATCGAACACTGAAGCTTTCTTT. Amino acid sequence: CASSYVRSNTEAFF.

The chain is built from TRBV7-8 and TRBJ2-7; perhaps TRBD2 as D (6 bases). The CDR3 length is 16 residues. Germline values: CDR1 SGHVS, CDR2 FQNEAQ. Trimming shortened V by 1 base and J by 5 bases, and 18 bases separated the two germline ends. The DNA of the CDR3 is TGTGCCAGCAGCTTAGTTCTGGGACTCCCAGGCGACGAGCAGTACTTC. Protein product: CASSLVLGLPGDEQYF.

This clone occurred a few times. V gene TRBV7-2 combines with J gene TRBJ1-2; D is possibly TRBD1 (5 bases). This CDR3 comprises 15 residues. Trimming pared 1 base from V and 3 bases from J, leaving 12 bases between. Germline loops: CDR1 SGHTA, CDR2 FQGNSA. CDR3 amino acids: CASSLGGRVDYGYTF. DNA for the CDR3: TGTGCCAGCAGCTTAGGGGGCAGGGTAGACTATGGCTACACCTTC.

This CDR3 is CASSQTMQGPLYGYTF. The CDR3 DNA reads TGTGCCAGCAGCCAAACTATGCAGGGACCTCTCTATGGCTACACCTTC. J is TRBJ1-2 and V is TRBV4-2, with D maybe TRBD1 (5 bases). This CDR3 has 16 amino acids. V gave up 2 bases and J gave up 4 bases, with 17 bases separating them. Per germline, CDR1 LGHNA and CDR2 YNFKEQ.

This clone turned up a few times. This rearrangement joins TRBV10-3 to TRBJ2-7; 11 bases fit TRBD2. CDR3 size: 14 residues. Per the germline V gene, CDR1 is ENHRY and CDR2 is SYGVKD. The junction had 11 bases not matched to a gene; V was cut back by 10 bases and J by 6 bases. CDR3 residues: CATRKTSGTTEQYF. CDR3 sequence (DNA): TGTGCCACCCGAAAGACTAGCGGGACCACCGAGCAGTACTTC.

CDR3 sequence: CASSSGSGGASTSPDTQYF. CDR3 DNA: TGCGCCAGCAGCTCAGGCAGCGGGGGGGCAAGTACTAGCCCAGATACGCAGTATTTT. The chain uses TRBV5-1 and TRBJ2-3, with 10 nucleotides matching TRBD2. Germline V lookup: CDR1 SGHRS, CDR2 YFSETQ. The J segment lost 4 bases and the V segment lost 3 bases, leaving 17 bases of the junction unmatched. This CDR3 spans 19 amino acids.

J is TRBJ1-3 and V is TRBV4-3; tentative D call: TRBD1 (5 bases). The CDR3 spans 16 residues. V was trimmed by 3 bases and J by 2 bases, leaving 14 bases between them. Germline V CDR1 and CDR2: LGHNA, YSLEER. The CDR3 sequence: CASSQGGPGAGNTIYF. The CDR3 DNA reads TGCGCCAGCAGCCAGGGGGGACCGGGGGCTGGAAACACCATATATTTT.

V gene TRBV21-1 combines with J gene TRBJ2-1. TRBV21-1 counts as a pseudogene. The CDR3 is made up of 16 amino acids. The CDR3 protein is CASSKGGGSSGNEQFF. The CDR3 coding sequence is TGTGCCAGCAGCAAAGGAGGGGGGAGTTCTGGTAATGAGCAGTTCTTC.

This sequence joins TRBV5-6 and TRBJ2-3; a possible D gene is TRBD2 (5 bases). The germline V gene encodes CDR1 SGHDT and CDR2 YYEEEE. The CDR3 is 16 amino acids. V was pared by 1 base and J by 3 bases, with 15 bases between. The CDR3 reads CASSLLGLGKTDTQYF. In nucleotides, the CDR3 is TGTGCCAGCAGCTTGTTAGGACTGGGGAAAACAGATACGCAGTATTTT.

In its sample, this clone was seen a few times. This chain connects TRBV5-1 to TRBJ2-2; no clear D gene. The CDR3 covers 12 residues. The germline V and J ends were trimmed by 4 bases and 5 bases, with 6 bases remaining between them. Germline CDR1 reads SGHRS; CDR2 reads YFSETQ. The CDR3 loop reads CASSPHTGELFF. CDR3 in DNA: TGCGCCAGCAGCCCACATACCGGGGAGCTGTTTTTT.

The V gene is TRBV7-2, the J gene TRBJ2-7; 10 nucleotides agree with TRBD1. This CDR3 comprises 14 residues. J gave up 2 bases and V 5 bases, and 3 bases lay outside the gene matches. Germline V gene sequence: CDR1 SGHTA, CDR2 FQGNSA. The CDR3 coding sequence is TGTGCCAGCAGCGGGACAGGGGACACCTACGAGCAGTACTTC. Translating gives CASSGTGDTYEQYF.

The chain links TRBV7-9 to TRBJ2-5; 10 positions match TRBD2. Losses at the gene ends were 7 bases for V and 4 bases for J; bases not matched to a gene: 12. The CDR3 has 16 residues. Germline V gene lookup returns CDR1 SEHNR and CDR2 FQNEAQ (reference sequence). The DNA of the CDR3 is TGTGCCAGCACCGCTGGGGCCCTAGCGGGAGTAGAGACCCAGTACTTC. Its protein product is CASTAGALAGVETQYF.